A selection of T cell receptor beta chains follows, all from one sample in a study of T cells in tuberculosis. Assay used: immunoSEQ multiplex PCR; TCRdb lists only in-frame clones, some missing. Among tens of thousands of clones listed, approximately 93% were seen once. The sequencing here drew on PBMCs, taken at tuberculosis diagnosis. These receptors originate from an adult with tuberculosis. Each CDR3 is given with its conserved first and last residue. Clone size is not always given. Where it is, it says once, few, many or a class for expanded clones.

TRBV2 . CASTGGAGEKLFF
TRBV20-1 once CSARPGNIQYF
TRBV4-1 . CASSQDLNSPLHF
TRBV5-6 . CASSSRDRGADESYNEQFF
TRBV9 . CASSEASGGSDTQYF
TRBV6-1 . CASSLRTGTYGYTF
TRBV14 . CASSPDNRALHEQYF
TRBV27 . CASRRPGQFYGYTF
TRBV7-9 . CASSWSREVLETQYF
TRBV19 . CASSIRRNEQFF
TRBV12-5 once CASGFRTGARYNSPLHF
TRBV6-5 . CASSLLRGNGYTF
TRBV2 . CASIGQSSYNSPLHF
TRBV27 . CASRNGDSRFNYGYTF
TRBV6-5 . CASSYSAAGSPLHF
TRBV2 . CASSDSRTGRQPQHF
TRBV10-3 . CAITPGWGYGYTF
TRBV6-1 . CASNRKVAGPDEQYF
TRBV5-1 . CASSAGTLNTEAFF
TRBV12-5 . CASGLFTGGEETQYF
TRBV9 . CASSVGGQGEPQHF
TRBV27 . CASSPSYRGGYGYTF
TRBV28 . CASTRGNGYTF
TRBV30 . CAWTTGQDSYTF
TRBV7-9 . CANGQSTGELFF
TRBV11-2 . CASSLAGLPSTGELFF
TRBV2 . CASRDDGGSPLHF
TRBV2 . CASTMGQGRGYTF
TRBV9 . CASSADRGISGYTF
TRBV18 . CASSPPGSNSPLHF
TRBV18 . CASSPDRTYNEQFF
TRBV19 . CATVQSPGSPNQPQHF
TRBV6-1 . CASKQGSRVWEKLFF
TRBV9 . CASSRSSQETQYF
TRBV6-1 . CASKEGVVGSPLHF
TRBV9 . CASSETPEGYGYTF
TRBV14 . CASSQDRGQGRTYGYTF
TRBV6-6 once CASSYTSRDSSYEQYF
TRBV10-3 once CAISADEGWTYEQYF
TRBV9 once CASSVDNRAEAFF
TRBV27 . CASSLYRGRDSPLHF
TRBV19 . CASSIVGDRGSYEQYF
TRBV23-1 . CASILSGRNGELFF
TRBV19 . CASSIWQGNQPQHF
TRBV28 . CASSIQGVNGNTIYF
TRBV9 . CASSVSGDRNSPLHF
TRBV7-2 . CASSWDGTGGGYGYTF
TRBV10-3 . CASGPGADTQYF
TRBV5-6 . CASSLGLRDQHF
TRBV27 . CASSFDGAPLHF
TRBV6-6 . CASSFYRGTEAFF
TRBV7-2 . CASSLSGGHFNEQFF
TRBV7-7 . CASSSGGPHNEQFF
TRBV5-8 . CASSLGQGARGYTF